This record concerns one TCR beta chain sequence. How the authors handled the data: Reference gene primer amplification in the assay estimated nucleated cell counts. Measured with immunoSEQ multiplex PCR; TCRdb has only the in-frame clones, and not every one. The DNA was the basis for D and trimming; V, J and clone size are from that table. Of around 69,000 clones detected, more than 70% appear once; the ten largest clones hold 8.5% to 10%. This entry belongs to a study of blood T cell repertoires in COVID-19. In the study overall: Both acute and convalescent COVID-19 samples were obtained from the United States, Italy and Spain. T cells, B-cell-depleted T cells, or PBMCs provided the cDNA or gDNA that served as material.

Germline loops: CDR1 LNHDA, CDR2 SQIVND (reference sequence). This CDR3 has 16 amino acids. V lost 7 bases, J lost 3 bases, and 16 bases lay in between. Sequenced input: peripheral blood. The gene calls are TRBV19 and TRBJ1-6; D is unresolved. The sequence derives from a man aged 45-60 years with active COVID-19. CDR3 loop: CASTVNSQFYNSPLHF. The CDR3 DNA follows: TGTGCCAGTACCGTTAACAGTCAATTCTATAATTCACCCCTCCACTTT.